This T cell receptor (beta chain) was found in a study of cytomegalovirus exposure and HLA in healthy donors. Study context: The Caucasian-associated ancestry cluster contained about 80% of the approximately 390 genotyped donors. Findings and limits, study-wide: Most CMV-associated TCR beta chains appeared HLA-restricted in a later analysis. Reportedly, a later analysis found an Asian-associated ancestry cluster had fewer N-insertions than the roughly 670-donor mean. Three of the chains that were CMV-associated were confirmed in vitro to be specific for CMV antigens.

Primers for the PCR totalled 60 Vbeta and 13 Jbeta. Assay used: immunoSEQ multiplex PCR; TCRdb lists only in-frame clones, some missing. This sample yields about 270,000 clones, of which just over 70% are seen a single time; 2% to 2.5% belongs to the top ten. Turning to this clone: Its antigen remains unknown.

Per the germline V gene, CDR1 is SGHRS and CDR2 is YFSETQ. V lost 1 base and J lost 2, with 16 bases in between. The CDR3 has 16 residues. V is TRBV5-1 and J is TRBJ2-7; unclear D gene. The sequenced sample was PBMCs. The source of this sequence is a female donor in good health and CMV-seronegative. The CDR3 is CASSLRGGSETYEQYF. The CDR3 nucleotides read TGCGCCAGCAGCTTGCGCGGTGGCAGTGAAACCTACGAGCAGTACTTC.